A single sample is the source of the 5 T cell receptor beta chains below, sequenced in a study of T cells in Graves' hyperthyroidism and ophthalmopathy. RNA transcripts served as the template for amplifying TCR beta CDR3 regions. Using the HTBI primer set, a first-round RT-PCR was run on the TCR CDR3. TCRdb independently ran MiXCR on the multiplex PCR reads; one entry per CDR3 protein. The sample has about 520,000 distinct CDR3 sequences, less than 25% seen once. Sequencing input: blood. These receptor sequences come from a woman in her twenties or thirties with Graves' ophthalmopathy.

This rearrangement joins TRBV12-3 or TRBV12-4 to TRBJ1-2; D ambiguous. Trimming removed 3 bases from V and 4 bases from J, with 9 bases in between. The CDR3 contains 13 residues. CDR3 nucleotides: TGTGCCAGCAGTTTGGAGGTCTTCTATGGCTACACCTTC. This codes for CASSLEVFYGYTF.

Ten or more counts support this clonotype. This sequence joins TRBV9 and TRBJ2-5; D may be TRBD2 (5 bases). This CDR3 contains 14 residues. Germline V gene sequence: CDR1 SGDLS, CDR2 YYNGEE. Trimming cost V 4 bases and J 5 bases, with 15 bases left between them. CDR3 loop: CASSLTRVGETQYF. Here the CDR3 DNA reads TGTGCCAGCAGCCTCACTAGAGTCGGTGAGACCCAGTACTTC.

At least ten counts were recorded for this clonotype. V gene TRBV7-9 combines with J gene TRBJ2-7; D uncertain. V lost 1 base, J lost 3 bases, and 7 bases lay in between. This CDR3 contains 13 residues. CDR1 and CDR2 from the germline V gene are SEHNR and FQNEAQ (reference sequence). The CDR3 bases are TGTGCCAGCAGCTTAGGAGCTATCTACGAGCAGTACTTC. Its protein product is CASSLGAIYEQYF.

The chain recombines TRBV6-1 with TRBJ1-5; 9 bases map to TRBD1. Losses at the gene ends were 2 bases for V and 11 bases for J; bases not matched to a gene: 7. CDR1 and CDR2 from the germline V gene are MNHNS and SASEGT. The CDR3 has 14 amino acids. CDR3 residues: CASSESGTGKTQHF. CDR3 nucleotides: TGTGCCAGCAGTGAATCCGGGACAGGGAAAACCCAGCATTTT.

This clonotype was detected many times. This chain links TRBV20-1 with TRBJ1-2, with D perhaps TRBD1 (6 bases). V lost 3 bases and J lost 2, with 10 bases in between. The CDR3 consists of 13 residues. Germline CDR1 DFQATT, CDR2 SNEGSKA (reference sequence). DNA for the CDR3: TGCAGTGCTAGGGCGACAGGAAACTATGGCTACACCTTC. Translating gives CSARATGNYGYTF.